This passage covers 30 T cell receptor beta chains from one sample sequenced in a study of cytomegalovirus exposure and HLA in healthy donors. It was with 60 Vbeta and 13 Jbeta primers that the PCR ran. Method: immunoSEQ multiplex PCR; TCRdb's copy keeps in-frame clones and lacks some. The repertoire includes under 150,000 clones, approximately 82% of them detected once, and approximately 1.5% sits in the top ten. The sample comprised PBMCs. Receptors originate from a man younger than 45 in good health and CMV-seropositive.

This chain uses TRBV27 with TRBJ1-2; 7 nucleotides agree with TRBD1. V trimming: 1 base; J trimming: 8 bases; junction bases outside the gene matches: 7. This CDR3 has 14 residues. Germline V lookup: CDR1 MNHEY, CDR2 SMNVEV (reference sequence). For the CDR3, the DNA is TGTGCCAGCAGTTTATTTGGAGGGGGCGGAGGCTACACCTTC. The encoded protein is CASSLFGGGGGYTF.

This clone was observed a few times. CDR3 sequence: CASSSGFEESYEQYF. CDR3 sequence (DNA): TGTGCCAGCAGTTCGGGGTTTGAGGAAAGCTACGAGCAGTACTTC. V is TRBV28 and J is TRBJ2-7; D may be TRBD2 (5 bases). The CDR3 has 15 amino acids. CDR1 is MDHEN, CDR2 SYDVKM, per germline. Trimming shortened V by 4 bases and J by 3 bases, and 16 bases separated the two germline ends.

This chain uses TRBV2 with TRBJ2-1, with D perhaps matching TRBD2 (5 bases). The CDR3 has 13 amino acids. The V end was cut by 8 bases, the J end by 3 bases, with 11 bases between. Germline CDR1 is SNHLY and CDR2 is FYNNEI. CDR3 region: CASGSGNYNEQFF. The CDR3 coding sequence is TGTGCCAGCGGAAGCGGCAACTACAATGAGCAGTTCTTC.

The chain joins TRBV4-2 to TRBJ2-1; possible D gene TRBD1, 6 bases. CDR1 is LGHNA, CDR2 YNFKEQ, per germline. Trimming left V 0 bases short and J 11 bases short, with 17 bases between. The CDR3 has 15 residues. For the CDR3, the DNA is TGTGCCAGCAGCCAAGACCAGGGGCTACCAAATCAGCAGTTCTTC. This translates into CASSQDQGLPNQQFF.

The V call is TRBV18, the J call TRBJ2-7, with D perhaps TRBD2 (5 bases). CDR3 length: 20 residues. Germline CDR1 reads KGHSH; CDR2 reads LQKENI. Trimming left V 3 bases short and J 2 bases short, with 29 bases between. CDR3 in DNA: TGTGCCAGCTCACCTCAGAAAGGAGACTACCGGTCTGGTTTAACCTACGAGCAGTACTTC. This translates into CASSPQKGDYRSGLTYEQYF.

DNA of the CDR3: TGTGCCAGCAGGTACGGTGGGGGAGGCTCGGGGGGCGAGCAGTACTTC. Protein product: CASRYGGGGSGGEQYF. This rearrangement joins TRBV28 to TRBJ2-7, with 7 bases fitting TRBD2. This CDR3 spans 16 amino acids. Germline-derived CDR1 and CDR2 are MDHEN and SYDVKM. The V gene end was trimmed by 6 bases and the J gene end by 6 bases; junction bases not matched to a gene: 17.

The rearrangement joins TRBV13 to TRBJ2-5; 9 nucleotides match TRBD2. V lost 7 bases, J lost 5 bases, and 8 bases stayed unmatched. The CDR3 sequence is 14 residues long. Germline V lookup: CDR1 PRHDT, CDR2 FYEKMQ (reference sequence). For the CDR3, the DNA is TGTGCCAGCAACCGCGGGAGGGAAGGCGAGACCCAGTACTTC. Translated: CASNRGREGETQYF.

This CDR3 reads CASNRQGGFYNSPLHF. CDR3 bases: TGTGCCAGCAACCGACAGGGGGGGTTCTATAATTCACCCCTCCACTTT. This chain connects TRBV7-9 to TRBJ1-6; 9 bases line up with TRBD1. The V gene's germline CDR1 is SEHNR and CDR2 FQNEAQ (reference sequence). This CDR3 comprises 16 residues. Trimming at V came to 7 bases and at J to 3 bases, leaving 7 bases not matched to a gene.

The chain employs TRBV4-1 and TRBJ2-4; D perhaps matches TRBD1 (5 bases). V was cut by 0 bases and J by 0 bases, with 18 bases left in between. This CDR3 is built from 19 residues. CDR1 is MGHRA and CDR2 is YSYEKL in the germline V gene. The CDR3 spells CASSQDEVGARGAKNIQYF. In nucleotides, the CDR3 is TGCGCCAGCAGCCAAGATGAAGTTGGGGCACGAGGAGCCAAAAACATTCAGTACTTC.

V usage is TRBV7-3 and J usage is TRBJ2-3, with D hard to call. Germline values: CDR1 SGHTA, CDR2 FQGTGA. The CDR3 has 16 amino acids. V lost 1 base, J lost 0 bases, and 11 bases lay in between. CDR3 in amino acids: CASSLIQLRSTDTQYF. CDR3 sequence (DNA): TGTGCCAGCAGCTTAATACAACTACGCAGCACAGATACGCAGTATTTT. Full variable domain (missing parts from reference TRBV7-3 and TRBJ2-3): GAGVSQTPSNKVTEKGKYVELRCDPISGHTALYWYRQSLGQGPEFLIYFQGTGAADDSGLPNDRFFAVRPEGSVSTLKIQRTERGDSAVYLCASSLIQLRSTDTQYFGPGTRLTVL.

The sample holds one count of this clone. The rearrangement uses TRBV19 and TRBJ2-7; 10 bases line up with TRBD2. V shed 0 bases, J shed 3 bases, and the junction held 2 bases outside the gene matches. In germline, CDR1 is LNHDA, CDR2 SQIVND (reference sequence). The CDR3 loop spans 15 amino acids. The CDR3 region is CASSIEASGSYEQYF. The CDR3 coding sequence is TGTGCCAGTAGTATAGAGGCTAGCGGGAGCTACGAGCAGTACTTC.

Comments on this clone: The sample carries other DNA sequences with the same CDR3. V and J are TRBV9 and TRBJ2-3; TRBD2 might be the D (5 bases). V lost 2 bases and J 1 base, leaving 11 bases between the germline ends. Per the germline V gene, CDR1 is SGDLS and CDR2 is YYNGEE. This CDR3 comprises 15 residues. CDR3 region: CASSVGGVGTDTQYF. CDR3 in DNA: TGTGCCAGCAGCGTTGGAGGAGTCGGCACAGATACGCAGTATTTT.

V is TRBV11-2 and J is TRBJ1-1; 7 nucleotides agree with TRBD1. The V segment lost 5 bases and the J segment 6 bases; nucleotides outside the gene matches: 9. CDR3 length equals 14 residues. In germline, CDR1 is SGHAT, CDR2 FQNNGV. CDR3 coding DNA: TGTGCCAGCAGCGAGGGGGCGATTAGAGCTGAAGCTTTCTTT. It specifies CASSEGAIRAEAFF.

J is TRBJ2-7 and V is TRBV10-1; D uncertain. V shed 0 bases and J shed 2 bases, with 14 bases lying between them. Germline-derived CDR1 and CDR2 are WNHNN and SYGVQD (reference sequence). This CDR3 contains 16 residues. CDR3 bases: TGCGCCAGCAGTGAGTCCTCGGAGAAACGAGCCTACGAGCAGTACTTC. Protein product: CASSESSEKRAYEQYF.

The V gene is TRBV6-1, the J gene TRBJ1-6; D is uncertain. Germline loops: CDR1 MNHNS, CDR2 SASEGT. The V end was cut by 0 bases, the J end by 7 bases, with 7 bases between. The CDR3 has 14 residues. CDR3 residues: CASSEATKNSPLHF. CDR3 coding DNA: TGTGCCAGCAGTGAAGCGACTAAAAATTCACCCCTCCACTTT.

The CDR3 DNA reads as TGCGCCAGCAGCCAAAGGCCCGGAGAGGATCAGCCCCAGCATTTT. This encodes CASSQRPGEDQPQHF. J is TRBJ1-5 and V is TRBV4-1, with D unresolved. Germline lookup yields CDR1 MGHRA and CDR2 YSYEKL. The CDR3 consists of 15 residues. V was clipped by 2 bases and J by 5 bases, with 13 bases between them.

This clone was seen a single time. J is TRBJ1-2 and V is TRBV29-1, with 9 bases identical to TRBD1. Germline-derived CDR1 and CDR2 are SQVTM and ANQGSEA. The CDR3 has 13 amino acids. With 6 bases clipped from V and 2 bases from J, the junction kept 4 bases outside the gene matches. CDR3 region: CSVTGQGNYGYTF. The CDR3 DNA reads TGCAGCGTGACGGGACAGGGAAACTATGGCTACACCTTC.

The chain joins TRBV6-1 to TRBJ2-4; a weak D match, TRBD2 (6 bases). The CDR3 contains 15 residues. V shed 6 bases and J shed 0 bases, with 12 bases lying between them. The germline V gene has CDR1 MNHNS and CDR2 SASEGT. The CDR3 sequence is CASSSTSPAKNIQYF. CDR3 in DNA: TGTGCCAGCAGCTCGACTAGTCCAGCCAAAAACATTCAGTACTTC.

The rearrangement joins TRBV4-1 to TRBJ1-1; 9 positions agree with TRBD1. There are 16 residues in the CDR3. With 6 bases clipped from V and 1 base from J, the junction kept 9 bases outside the gene matches. The germline gives CDR1 MGHRA, CDR2 YSYEKL. CDR3 loop: CASRERGTGTNTEAFF. The CDR3 DNA follows: TGCGCCAGCAGGGAAAGAGGGACAGGGACGAACACTGAAGCTTTCTTT.

CDR3 coding DNA: TGCGCCAGCAGCCAAGTCTTGTCCCTAGCGGGGGCTGAGCAGTACTTC. Translated, it gives CASSQVLSLAGAEQYF. The genes are TRBV4-1 and TRBJ2-7; 10 bases agree with TRBD2. CDR3 length: 16 residues. Per the germline V gene, CDR1 is MGHRA and CDR2 is YSYEKL. J was trimmed by 7 bases and V by 1 base; bases with no gene match: 10.

V and J are TRBV5-4 and TRBJ2-1; TRBD2 aligns across 8 bases. Germline-derived CDR1 and CDR2 are SGHNT and YYREEE (reference sequence). Trimming removed 4 bases from V and 9 bases from J; junction bases left unmatched: 9. The CDR3 is made up of 14 amino acids. The CDR3 loop reads CASSQGTSRGEQFF. In DNA form, the CDR3 reads TGTGCCAGCAGCCAGGGGACTAGTCGGGGTGAGCAGTTCTTC.

Regarding this clone: One junction end does not reproduce the germline sequence, and a read error may be involved. CDR3 in DNA: TGTGCCAGCAGCCTAGCGACAGTCCCTGAAGCTTTCTTT. Protein product: CASSLATVPEAFF. This chain links TRBV7-9 with TRBJ1-1; maybe TRBD1 (5 bases). CDR1 and CDR2 (germline): SEHNR, FQNEAQ (reference sequence). The CDR3 covers 13 residues.

The chain is built from TRBV7-6 and TRBJ2-1; a possible D gene is TRBD2 (5 bases). V was pared by 8 bases and J by 6 bases, with 26 bases between. CDR1 and CDR2 (germline): SGHVS, FNYEAQ. This CDR3 is built from 17 residues. CDR3 bases: TGTGCCAGCGGTAATGTCCTCGTGTTGGGAGACGGCAATGAGCAGTTCTTC. This sequence encodes CASGNVLVLGDGNEQFF.

In its sample, this clone was seen a few times. The chain recombines TRBV5-5 with TRBJ1-2; tentatively, D is TRBD1 (6 bases). Per germline, CDR1 SGHKS and CDR2 YYEKEE (reference sequence). The CDR3 runs to 15 residues. Trimming stripped 4 bases from V and 2 bases from J, with 15 bases between. The CDR3 nucleotides are TGTGCCAGCAGCCTCAGGGCTCAGGGGAACTATGGCTACACCTTC. Translation gives CASSLRAQGNYGYTF.

The chain links TRBV18 to TRBJ2-3; D is possibly TRBD2 (5 bases). Trimming pared 4 bases from V and 2 bases from J, leaving 7 bases between. Germline CDR1 KGHSH, CDR2 LQKENI. The CDR3 runs 13 residues. The CDR3 nucleotides are TGTGCCAGCTCACACGGGGACACAGATACGCAGTATTTT. It specifies CASSHGDTDTQYF.

The genes are TRBV5-1 and TRBJ1-3, with D maybe TRBD1 (5 bases). Germline V gene lookup returns CDR1 SGHRS and CDR2 YFSETQ. The V and J ends lost 7 bases and 3 bases respectively, with 20 bases between them. This CDR3 is 16 amino acids long. This chain's CDR3 is CASASGGTDYGNTIYF. The CDR3 bases are TGCGCCAGCGCCTCGGGGGGGACGGACTATGGAAACACCATATATTTT. Filled out from reference TRBV5-1 and TRBJ1-3, the complete variable domain reads KAGVTQTPRYLIKTRGQQVTLSCSPISGHRSVSWYQQTPGQGLQFLFEYFSETQRNKGNFPGRFSGRQFSNSRSEMNVSTLELGDSALYLCASASGGTDYGNTIYFGEGSWLTVV.

About this clone: A read error may account for a junction end that differs from germline. The genes are TRBV7-9 and TRBJ2-7; D is possibly TRBD2 (6 bases). The CDR3 is 16 residues long. The germline gives CDR1 SEHNR, CDR2 FQNEAQ (reference sequence). CDR3 in DNA: TGTTCCAGCAGCTCACCAGGGAGGACGCTGGGTCAGGAGCAGTACTTC. Its protein is CSSSSPGRTLGQEQYF.

CDR3 nucleotide sequence: TGTGCCAGCAGCCGACGGGGTAGCGGCACAGATACGCAGTATTTT. Amino acids: CASSRRGSGTDTQYF. The chain couples TRBV14 to TRBJ2-3; D perhaps matches TRBD2 (5 bases). Deletions cut 4 bases from V and 1 base from J, with 12 bases between. Germline V gene data show CDR1 as SGHDN and CDR2 as FVKESK. This CDR3 has 15 residues.

In this sample, this clone turned up once. The rearrangement uses TRBV28 and TRBJ2-5; 8 bases match TRBD2. The closer fit of TRBJ2-7 to the DNA end suggests the J call may be wrong. Germline values: CDR1 MDHEN, CDR2 SYDVKM. The CDR3 runs 15 residues. CDR3 in amino acids: CASSSTSGPLDEQYF. In nucleotides, the CDR3 is TGTGCCAGCAGTTCCACTAGCGGCCCCCTCGACGAGCAGTACTTC.

J is TRBJ1-4 and V is TRBV10-2, with 8 bases matching TRBD1. Looked up from germline, CDR1 is WSHSY and CDR2 is SAAADI. The CDR3 is made up of 14 amino acids. With V trimmed by 4 bases and J by 6 bases, 4 bases remained unmatched. As DNA, the CDR3 is TGCGCCAGCAGTGGGGGACAGGTGGATGAAAAACTGTTTTTT. This codes for CASSGGQVDEKLFF.